This TCR beta chain stems from a study of OX40 agonist ivuxolimab in advanced cancers. The wider study: Patients received the agonistic anti-OX40 (CD134) antibody ivuxolimab. Three dose-escalation patients had partial responses: one with hepatocellular carcinoma and two with cutaneous melanoma. Whole-study findings and limits: Low normalized T-cell clonal expansion was additionally recorded for some nonresponders. CD8+ T cells (on average) carried more expanded clones than CD4+ T cells.

The method was immunoSEQ multiplex PCR; TCRdb's version includes in-frame clones alone and lacks a portion of them. The sample includes 60,000 to 90,000 clones, 80% to 90% seen only once; the top ten take less than 8%. CDR1 SGHRS and CDR2 YFSETQ come from the germline V gene. The CDR3 runs 12 residues. With 4 bases removed from V and 2 bases from J, the gap between germline ends came to 3 bases. With respect to this clone: The antigen is undetermined.

The chain combines TRBV5-1 with TRBJ2-2; D unresolved. The material was CD4+ or CD8+ T cells sorted from blood, obtained in a trial of the OX40 agonist ivuxolimab. This TCR derives from an adult with an advanced solid tumor such as melanoma, head and neck, liver or kidney cancer. This CDR3 reads CASSVNTGELFF. As DNA, the CDR3 is TGCGCCAGCAGCGTTAACACCGGGGAGCTGTTTTTT.